These 14 T cell receptor beta chains were sequenced from one sample in a study of blood T cell repertoires in COVID-19. Sequenced by immunoSEQ multiplex PCR; TCRdb stores in-frame clones only, minus some. The profile shows 130,000 or so clones, approximately 81% of them singletons. The specimen was peripheral blood. The receptors were sampled from a woman aged 55-70 years with active or convalescent COVID-19.

V is TRBV18 and J is TRBJ1-2; unclear D gene. Germline CDR1 and CDR2: KGHSH and LQKENI. This CDR3 is 15 amino acids long. Trimming took 6 bases from V and 2 from J, leaving 16 bases between them. The CDR3 nucleotides read TGTGCCAGCTCCCCTACCGGGGTCCCCAACTATGGCTACACCTTC. Its translation: CASSPTGVPNYGYTF.

CDR3 region: CASSSNRGNTEAFF. The CDR3, as DNA: TGTGCCAGCAGTTCCAACAGGGGGAACACTGAAGCTTTCTTT. The chain is built from TRBV6-5 and TRBJ1-1; 7 nucleotides align to TRBD1. This CDR3 contains 14 residues. The J segment lost 1 base and the V segment lost 4 bases, leaving 3 bases of the junction unmatched. The germline V gene encodes CDR1 MNHEY and CDR2 SVGAGI.

J is TRBJ1-5 and V is TRBV2; the D gene is possibly TRBD1 (5 bases). CDR1 and CDR2 (germline): SNHLY, FYNNEI. Deletions cut 1 base from V and 9 bases from J, with 19 bases between. The CDR3 totals 16 residues. The CDR3 DNA follows: TGTGCCAGCAGTGAAGAGTCGGCCAGGGCCGATGGGCCCCAGCATTTT. Amino acids: CASSEESARADGPQHF. The whole variable domain, remainder taken from reference TRBV2 and TRBJ1-5, is EPEVTQTPSHQVTQMGQEVILRCVPISNHLYFYWYRQILGQKVEFLVSFYNNEISEKSEIFDDQFSVERPDGSNFTLKIRSTKLEDSAMYFCASSEESARADGPQHFGDGTRLSIL.

The V call is TRBV7-9, the J call TRBJ2-3; D is possibly TRBD1 (6 bases). The V end lost 1 base, the J end lost 5 bases, and 13 bases lay between the germline ends. Germline CDR1 reads SEHNR; CDR2 reads FQNEAQ (reference sequence). CDR3 length: 15 amino acids. CDR3 in DNA: TGTGCCAGCAGCTTAGTGTCAACAGGGAAAGATACGCAGTATTTT. It codes for CASSLVSTGKDTQYF.

The V gene is TRBV10-3, the J gene TRBJ1-1; 7 positions agree with TRBD1. Germline-derived CDR1 and CDR2 are ENHRY and SYGVKD. The V and J ends lost 7 bases and 2 bases, in that order; junction bases with no gene match: 7. This CDR3 region has 14 residues. CDR3 DNA sequence: TGTGCCATCACCTCCGGGACAGACAACACTGAAGCTTTCTTT. It encodes CAITSGTDNTEAFF.

The CDR3 protein is CAWSVKGVSTEAFF. The DNA of the CDR3 is TGTGCCTGGAGTGTAAAGGGGGTTTCCACTGAAGCTTTCTTT. The V and J genes are TRBV30 and TRBJ1-1; a weak D match, TRBD1 (6 bases). The ends were cut back, 0 bases at V and 4 bases at J, with 12 bases in the middle. The CDR3 runs 14 residues. Germline V gene lookup returns CDR1 GTSNPN and CDR2 SVGIG (reference sequence).

This clone was observed a few times. This chain uses TRBV28 with TRBJ2-1; 14 bases match TRBD2. V trimming: 3 bases; J trimming: 8 bases; junction bases outside the gene matches: 9. The CDR3 is 17 amino acids. Germline CDR1 MDHEN, CDR2 SYDVKM. The CDR3 DNA is TGTGCCAGCAGTTTTAGGGGGGGGACTAGCGGGAGACATGAGCAGTTCTTC. Protein product: CASSFRGGTSGRHEQFF.

This clone was counted only a few times. The chain couples TRBV28 to TRBJ1-5; possibly TRBD1 for D (5 bases). Germline V gene lookup returns CDR1 MDHEN and CDR2 SYDVKM. The CDR3 extends over 17 amino acids. The V end lost 3 bases, the J end lost 6 bases, and 21 bases lay between the germline ends. The CDR3 loop is CASSFRGSITFGQPQHF. CDR3 nucleotide sequence: TGTGCCAGCAGTTTCCGGGGGAGTATTACTTTTGGTCAGCCCCAGCATTTT.

This clone has just a few counts. A junction boundary mismatches the germline segment, possibly from a read error. The rearrangement uses TRBV10-3 and TRBJ2-3; a possible D gene is TRBD1 (5 bases). Per germline, CDR1 ENHRY and CDR2 SYGVKD. This CDR3 contains 14 residues. CDR3 sequence: CAISESVATGTQYF. The CDR3 nucleotides read TGTGCCATCAGTGAGTCTGTAGCCACAGGTACGCAGTATTTT.

The chain combines TRBV19 with TRBJ2-1; 8 positions match TRBD2. CDR3 length: 13 amino acids. V trimming: 6 bases; J trimming: 10 bases; junction bases outside the gene matches: 8. Germline V gives CDR1 LNHDA, CDR2 SQIVND (reference sequence). In nucleotides, the CDR3 is TGTGCCAGTAGCAGCGGGAGCTTCCTCGAGCAGTTCTTC. Translating gives CASSSGSFLEQFF.

This chain uses TRBV6-5 with TRBJ1-1; 8 bases align to TRBD1. The V and J ends lost 4 bases and 6 bases, in that order; junction bases with no gene match: 7. The germline V gene has CDR1 MNHEY and CDR2 SVGAGI. The CDR3 sequence is 14 residues long. The CDR3 DNA follows: TGTGCCAGCAGTTTAACAGGGGGTGAGGCTGAAGCTTTCTTT. Protein sequence: CASSLTGGEAEAFF.

The chain carries TRBV11-3 and TRBJ2-3; the match to TRBD1 covers 7 bases. The CDR3 sequence is 15 residues long. Per the germline V gene, CDR1 is SGHNT and CDR2 is YENEEA. V was pared by 6 bases and J by 2 bases, with 8 bases of the junction left unmatched. Here the CDR3 reads CASSIGTDYTDTQYF. The CDR3 DNA reads as TGTGCCAGCAGTATTGGGACAGACTACACAGATACGCAGTATTTT.

The rearrangement uses TRBV11-1 and TRBJ2-7; 9 bases are shared with TRBD2. Germline-derived CDR1 and CDR2 are SGHAT and FQDESV (reference sequence). Losses at the gene ends were 4 bases for V and 6 bases for J; bases not matched to a gene: 4. The CDR3 consists of 13 residues. CDR3 nucleotides: TGTGCCAGCAGCTCGGGACTAGCTCTCGAGCAGTACTTC. Translating it yields CASSSGLALEQYF.

The rearrangement uses TRBV18 and TRBJ1-3; 9 bases align to TRBD1. The ends lost 4 bases at V and 3 bases at J; junction bases unmatched: 7. This CDR3 is built from 16 residues. Germline CDR1 reads KGHSH; CDR2 reads LQKENI. This chain's CDR3 is CASSQPGQGNGNTIYF. CDR3 sequence (DNA): TGTGCCAGCTCACAACCGGGACAGGGTAATGGAAACACCATATATTTT. Full variable domain (rest looked up from reference TRBV18 and TRBJ1-3): NAGVMQNPRHLVRRRGQEARLRCSPMKGHSHVYWYRQLPEEGLKFMVYLQKENIIDESGMPKERFSAEFPKEGPSILRIQQVVRGDSAAYFCASSQPGQGNGNTIYFGEGSWLTVV.